This section outlines one T cell receptor (beta chain) sequence together with its context. The antigen remains unidentified. The data belong to a study of T cells in localized non-small cell lung cancer. Whole-study findings and limits: A median of roughly 52 of the top 100 tumor clones appeared in adjacent lung, which was paired and uninvolved. Uninvolved adjacent lung had more T cell clonality than any other tissue, topping tumor. Elevated circulating T cell density in blood was associated with longer overall survival.

Germline V gene lookup returns CDR1 SGHDN and CDR2 FVKESK. The CDR3 spans 14 residues. Trimming stripped 2 bases from V and 4 bases from J, with 11 bases between. TCRdb's table, derived via immunoSEQ multiplex PCR, lists solely in-frame clones and lacks some. Of tens of thousands of clones listed, about 90% are singletons. The sequence derives from a woman between 35 and 75 years old with stage I lung adenocarcinoma. The genes are TRBV14 and TRBJ1-1, with unresolved D. The sample was peripheral blood, taken before any cancer treatment. The CDR3 bases are TGTGCCAGCAGCCAATATGAGGGTACCACTGAAGCTTTCTTT. This sequence encodes CASSQYEGTTEAFF.